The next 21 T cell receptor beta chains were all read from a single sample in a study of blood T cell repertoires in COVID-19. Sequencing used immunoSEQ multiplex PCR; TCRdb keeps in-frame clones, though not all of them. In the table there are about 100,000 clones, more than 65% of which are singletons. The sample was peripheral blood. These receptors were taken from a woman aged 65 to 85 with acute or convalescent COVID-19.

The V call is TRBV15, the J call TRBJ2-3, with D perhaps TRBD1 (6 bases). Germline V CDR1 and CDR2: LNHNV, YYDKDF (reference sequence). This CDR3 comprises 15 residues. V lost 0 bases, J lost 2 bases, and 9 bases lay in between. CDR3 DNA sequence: TGTGCCACCAGCAGAGACCGGGACAACACAGATACGCAGTATTTT. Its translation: CATSRDRDNTDTQYF.

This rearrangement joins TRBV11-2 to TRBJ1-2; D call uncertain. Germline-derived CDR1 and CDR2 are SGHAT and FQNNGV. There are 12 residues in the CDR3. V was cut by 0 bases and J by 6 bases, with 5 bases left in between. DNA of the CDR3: TGTGCCAGCAGCTTAGACCTTAATGGCTACACCTTC. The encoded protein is CASSLDLNGYTF.

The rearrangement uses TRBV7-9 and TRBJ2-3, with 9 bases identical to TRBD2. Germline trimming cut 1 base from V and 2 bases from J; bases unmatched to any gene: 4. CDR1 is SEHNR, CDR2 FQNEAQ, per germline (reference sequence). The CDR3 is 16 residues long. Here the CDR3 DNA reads TGTGCCAGCAGCTTAGATGCGGGGGGGCCCACAGATACGCAGTATTTT. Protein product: CASSLDAGGPTDTQYF. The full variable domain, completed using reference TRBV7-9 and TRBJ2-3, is DTGVSQNPRHKITKRGQNVTFRCDPISEHNRLYWYRQTLGQGPEFLTYFQNEAQLEKSRLLSDRFSAERPKGSFSTLEIQRTEQGDSAMYLCASSLDAGGPTDTQYFGPGTRLTVL.

CDR3 loop: CASTQAPGAGYTQYF. The CDR3, as DNA: TGTGCCAGTACCCAAGCCCCGGGAGCCGGGTATACGCAGTATTTT. The gene calls are TRBV19 and TRBJ2-3; weak D call: TRBD2 (6 bases). The germline V and J ends were trimmed by 7 bases and 7 bases, with 21 bases remaining between them. Germline CDR1 LNHDA, CDR2 SQIVND (reference sequence). CDR3 length: 15 amino acids.

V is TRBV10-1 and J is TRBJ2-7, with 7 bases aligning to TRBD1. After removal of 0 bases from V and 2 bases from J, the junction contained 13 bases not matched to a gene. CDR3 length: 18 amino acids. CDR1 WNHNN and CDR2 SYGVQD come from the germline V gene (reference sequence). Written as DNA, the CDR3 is TGCGCCAGCAGTGAGTCGATAGCCGTCGCAGGGGGAACCTACGAGCAGTACTTC. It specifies CASSESIAVAGGTYEQYF.

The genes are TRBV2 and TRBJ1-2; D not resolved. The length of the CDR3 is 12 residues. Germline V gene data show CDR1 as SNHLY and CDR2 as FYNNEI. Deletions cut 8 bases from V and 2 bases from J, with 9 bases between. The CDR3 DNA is TGTGCCAGCCCGGTAGAAAACTATGGCTACACCTTC. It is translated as CASPVENYGYTF.

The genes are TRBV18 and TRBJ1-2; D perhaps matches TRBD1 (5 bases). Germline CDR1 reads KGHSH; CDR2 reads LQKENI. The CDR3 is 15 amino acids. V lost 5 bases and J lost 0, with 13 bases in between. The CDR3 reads CASSSRTLSNYGYTF. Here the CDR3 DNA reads TGTGCCAGCTCATCAAGGACACTCTCTAACTATGGCTACACCTTC.

The chain's CDR3 is CASRRGAEETQYF. CDR3 nucleotide sequence: TGCGCCAGCAGGCGGGGGGCCGAAGAGACCCAGTACTTC. The rearrangement uses TRBV10-2 and TRBJ2-5, with TRBD2 matching over 8 bases. CDR1 and CDR2 (germline): WSHSY, SAAADI. Unmatched junction bases numbered 3, after V lost 6 bases and J lost 3 bases. This CDR3 has 13 amino acids.

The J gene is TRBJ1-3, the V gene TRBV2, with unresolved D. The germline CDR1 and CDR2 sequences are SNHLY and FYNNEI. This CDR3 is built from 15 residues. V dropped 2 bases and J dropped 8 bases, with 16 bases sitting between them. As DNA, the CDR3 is TGTGCCAGCAGTGAAACTAGTCTGCTGGTTGACACCATATATTTT. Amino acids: CASSETSLLVDTIYF.

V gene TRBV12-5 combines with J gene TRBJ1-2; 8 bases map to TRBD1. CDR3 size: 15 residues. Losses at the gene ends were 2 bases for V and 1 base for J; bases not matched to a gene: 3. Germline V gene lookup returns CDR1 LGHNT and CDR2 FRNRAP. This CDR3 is CASGLSTGVNYGYTF. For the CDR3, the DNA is TGTGCTAGTGGTTTGTCGACAGGGGTTAACTATGGCTACACCTTC.

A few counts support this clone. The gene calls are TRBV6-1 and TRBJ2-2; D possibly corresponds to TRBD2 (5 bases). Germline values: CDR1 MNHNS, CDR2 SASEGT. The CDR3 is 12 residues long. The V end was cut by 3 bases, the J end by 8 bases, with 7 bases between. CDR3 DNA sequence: TGTGCCAGCAGTGAGGAGGTGGGGGAGCTGTTTTTT. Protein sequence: CASSEEVGELFF.

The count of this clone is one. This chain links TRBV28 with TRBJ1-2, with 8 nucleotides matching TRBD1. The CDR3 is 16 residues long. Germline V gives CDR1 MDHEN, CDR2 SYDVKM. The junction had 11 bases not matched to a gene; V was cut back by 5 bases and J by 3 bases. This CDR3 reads CASSDPRGTGHYGYTF. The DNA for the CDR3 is TGTGCCAGCAGTGACCCTCGGGGGACAGGACACTATGGCTACACCTTC.

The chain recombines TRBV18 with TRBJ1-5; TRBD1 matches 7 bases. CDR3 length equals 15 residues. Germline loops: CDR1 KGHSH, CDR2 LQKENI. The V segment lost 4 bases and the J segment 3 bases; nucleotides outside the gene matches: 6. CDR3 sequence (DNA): TGTGCCAGCTCACTATCTGACAGGGACAATCAGCCCCAGCATTTT. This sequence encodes CASSLSDRDNQPQHF. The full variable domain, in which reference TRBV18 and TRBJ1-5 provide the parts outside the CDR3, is NAGVMQNPRHLVRRRGQEARLRCSPMKGHSHVYWYRQLPEEGLKFMVYLQKENIIDESGMPKERFSAEFPKEGPSILRIQQVVRGDSAAYFCASSLSDRDNQPQHFGDGTRLSIL.

The DNA for the CDR3 is TGTGCCAGCAGCGTCAGACAGAGAGACTATGGCTACACCTTC. This sequence encodes CASSVRQRDYGYTF. This chain uses TRBV9 with TRBJ1-2; D perhaps matches TRBD1 (5 bases). Germline lookup yields CDR1 SGDLS and CDR2 YYNGEE. Trimming removed 2 bases at V and 3 bases at J, with 11 bases between. This CDR3 region has 14 residues. Full variable domain (rest looked up from reference TRBV9 and TRBJ1-2): DSGVTQTPKHLITATGQRVTLRCSPRSGDLSVYWYQQSLDQGLQFLIQYYNGEERAKGNILERFSAQQFPDLHSELNLSSLELGDSALYFCASSVRQRDYGYTFGSGTRLTVV.

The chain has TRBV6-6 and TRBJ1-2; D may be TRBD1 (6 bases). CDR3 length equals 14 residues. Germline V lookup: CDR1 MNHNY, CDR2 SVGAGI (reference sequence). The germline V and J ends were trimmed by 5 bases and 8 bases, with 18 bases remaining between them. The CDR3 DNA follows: TGTGCCAGCAGTCCATCACAGGGAGTGGGGGGCTACACCTTC. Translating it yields CASSPSQGVGGYTF.

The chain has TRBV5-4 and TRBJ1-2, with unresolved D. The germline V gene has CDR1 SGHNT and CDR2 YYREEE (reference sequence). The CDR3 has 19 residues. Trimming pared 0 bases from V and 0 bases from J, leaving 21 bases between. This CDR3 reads CASSLANMGRRTPNYGYTF. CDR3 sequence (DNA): TGTGCCAGCAGCTTGGCCAATATGGGCAGGCGGACTCCTAACTATGGCTACACCTTC.

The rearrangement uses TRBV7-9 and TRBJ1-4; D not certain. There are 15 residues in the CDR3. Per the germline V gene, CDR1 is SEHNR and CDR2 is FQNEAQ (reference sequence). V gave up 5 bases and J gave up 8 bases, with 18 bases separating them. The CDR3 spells CASSRGLGGSEKLFF. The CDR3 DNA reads TGTGCCAGCAGCCGGGGATTGGGTGGAAGCGAAAAACTGTTTTTT.

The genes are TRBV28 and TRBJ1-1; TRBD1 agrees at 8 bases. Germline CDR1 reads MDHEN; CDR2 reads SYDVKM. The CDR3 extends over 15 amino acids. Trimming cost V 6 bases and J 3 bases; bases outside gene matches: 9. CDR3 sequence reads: CASSWTGKGDTEAFF. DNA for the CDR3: TGTGCCAGCAGCTGGACAGGGAAGGGGGACACTGAAGCTTTCTTT.

The CDR3 here is CASGGGLLNTEAFF. The CDR3 DNA is TGTGCCAGCGGGGGAGGGTTGTTGAACACTGAAGCTTTCTTT. The rearrangement links TRBV5-6 to TRBJ1-1; tentatively, D is TRBD1 (5 bases). With 7 bases removed from V and 0 bases from J, the gap between germline ends came to 13 bases. The V gene's germline CDR1 is SGHDT and CDR2 YYEEEE. The CDR3 loop spans 14 amino acids.

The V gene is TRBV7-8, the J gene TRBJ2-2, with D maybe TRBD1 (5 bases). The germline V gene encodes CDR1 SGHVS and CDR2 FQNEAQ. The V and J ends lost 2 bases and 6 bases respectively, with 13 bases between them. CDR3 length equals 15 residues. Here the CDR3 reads CASSLIDWGAGELFF. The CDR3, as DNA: TGTGCCAGCAGCTTAATCGATTGGGGCGCCGGGGAGCTGTTTTTT.

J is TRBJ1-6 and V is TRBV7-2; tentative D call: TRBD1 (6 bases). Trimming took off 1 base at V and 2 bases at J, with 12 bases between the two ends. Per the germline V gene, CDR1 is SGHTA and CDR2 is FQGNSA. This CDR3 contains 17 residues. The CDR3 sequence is CASSLVAGGAYNSPLHF. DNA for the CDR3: TGTGCCAGCAGCTTAGTGGCGGGGGGCGCCTATAATTCACCCCTCCACTTT. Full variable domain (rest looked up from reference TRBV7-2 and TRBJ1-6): GAGVSQSPSNKVTEKGKDVELRCDPISGHTALYWYRQSLGQGLEFLIYFQGNSAPDKSGLPSDRFSAERTGGSVSTLTIQRTQQEDSAVYLCASSLVAGGAYNSPLHFGNGTRLTVT.